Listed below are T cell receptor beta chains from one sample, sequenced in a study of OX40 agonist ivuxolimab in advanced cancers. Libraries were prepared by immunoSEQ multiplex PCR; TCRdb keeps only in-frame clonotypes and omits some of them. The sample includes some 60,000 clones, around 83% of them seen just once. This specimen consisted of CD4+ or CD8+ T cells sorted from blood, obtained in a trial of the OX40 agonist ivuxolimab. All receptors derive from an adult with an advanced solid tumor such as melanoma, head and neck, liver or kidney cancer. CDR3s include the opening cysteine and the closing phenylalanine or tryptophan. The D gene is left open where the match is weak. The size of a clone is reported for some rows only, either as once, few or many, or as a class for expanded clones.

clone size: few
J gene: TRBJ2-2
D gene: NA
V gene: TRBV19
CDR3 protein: CASSDTNTGELFF
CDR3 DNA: TGTGCCAGTTCTGATACAAACACCGGGGAGCTGTTTTTT

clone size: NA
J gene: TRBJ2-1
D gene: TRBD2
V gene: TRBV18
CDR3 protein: CASSPSGEYNEQFF
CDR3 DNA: TGTGCCAGTTCACCTAGCGGGGAGTACAATGAGCAGTTCTTC

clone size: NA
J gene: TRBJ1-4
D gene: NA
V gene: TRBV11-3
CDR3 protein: CASSLTTGRGGTNEKLFF
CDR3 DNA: TGTGCCAGCAGCTTAACTACTGGTAGGGGCGGTACTAATGAAAAACTGTTTTTT

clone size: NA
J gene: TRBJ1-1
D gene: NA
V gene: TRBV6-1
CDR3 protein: CASSETRLREAFF
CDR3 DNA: TGTGCCAGCAGTGAAACGCGTCTTCGGGAGGCTTTCTTT

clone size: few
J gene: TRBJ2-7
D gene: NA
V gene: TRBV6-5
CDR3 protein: CASSYSKGWSPSEQYF
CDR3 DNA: TGTGCCAGCAGTTACTCGAAGGGATGGAGCCCCTCCGAGCAGTACTTC

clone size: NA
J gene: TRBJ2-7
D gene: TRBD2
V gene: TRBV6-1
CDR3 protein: CASRSSGRSGEQYF
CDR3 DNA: TGTGCCAGCAGATCTAGCGGGAGGTCCGGCGAGCAGTACTTC

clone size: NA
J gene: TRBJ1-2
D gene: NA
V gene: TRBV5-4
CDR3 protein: CASSLAVGGGYTF
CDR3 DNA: TGTGCCAGCAGCTTGGCCGTAGGGGGTGGCTACACCTTC

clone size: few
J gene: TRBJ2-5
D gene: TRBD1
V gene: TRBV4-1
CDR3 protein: CASSQRGQGETQYF
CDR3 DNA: TGCGCCAGCAGCCAAAGGGGGCAGGGGGAGACCCAGTACTTC

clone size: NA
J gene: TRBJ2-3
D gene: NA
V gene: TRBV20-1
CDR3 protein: CSASLVDTQYF
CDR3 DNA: TGCAGTGCTAGCTTAGTCGATACGCAGTATTTT

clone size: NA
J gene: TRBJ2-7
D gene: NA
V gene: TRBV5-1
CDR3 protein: CASSSPSSYEQYF
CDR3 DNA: TGCGCCAGCAGCTCCCCGAGTTCCTACGAGCAGTACTTC

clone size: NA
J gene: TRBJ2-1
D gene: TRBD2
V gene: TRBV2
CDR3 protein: CASTSLVGLAGEQFF
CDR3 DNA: TGTGCCAGCACCTCTCTTGTCGGGCTAGCGGGGGAGCAGTTCTTC

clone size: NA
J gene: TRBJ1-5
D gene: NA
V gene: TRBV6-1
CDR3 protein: CASRAGAGGPQHF
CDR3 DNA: TGTGCCAGCAGAGCGGGGGCCGGGGGGCCCCAGCATTTT

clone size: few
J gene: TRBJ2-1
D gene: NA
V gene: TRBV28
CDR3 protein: CASSLGGISSYNEQFF
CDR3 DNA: TGTGCCAGCAGTTTGGGGGGCATTAGCTCCTACAATGAGCAGTTCTTC

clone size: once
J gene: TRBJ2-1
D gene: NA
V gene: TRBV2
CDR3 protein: CARGTSYNEQFF
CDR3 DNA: TGTGCCAGAGGGACGTCGTACAATGAGCAGTTCTTC

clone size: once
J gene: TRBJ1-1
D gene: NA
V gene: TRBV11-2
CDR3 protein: CASSLRANTEAFF
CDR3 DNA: TGTGCCAGCAGCTTGAGGGCGAACACTGAAGCTTTCTTT

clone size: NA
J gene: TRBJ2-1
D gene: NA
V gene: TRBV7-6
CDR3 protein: CASSLNEGEQFF
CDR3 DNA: TGTGCCAGCAGCTTAAATGAGGGGGAGCAGTTCTTC

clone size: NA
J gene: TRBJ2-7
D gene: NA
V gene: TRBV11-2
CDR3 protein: CASSKVGRDYEQYF
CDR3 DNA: TGTGCCAGCAGCAAAGTCGGGCGGGATTACGAGCAGTACTTC

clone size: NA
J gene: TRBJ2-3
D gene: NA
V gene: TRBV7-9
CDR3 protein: CASSFEDAFTDTQYF
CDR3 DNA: TGTGCCAGCAGCTTCGAGGACGCCTTCACAGATACGCAGTATTTT